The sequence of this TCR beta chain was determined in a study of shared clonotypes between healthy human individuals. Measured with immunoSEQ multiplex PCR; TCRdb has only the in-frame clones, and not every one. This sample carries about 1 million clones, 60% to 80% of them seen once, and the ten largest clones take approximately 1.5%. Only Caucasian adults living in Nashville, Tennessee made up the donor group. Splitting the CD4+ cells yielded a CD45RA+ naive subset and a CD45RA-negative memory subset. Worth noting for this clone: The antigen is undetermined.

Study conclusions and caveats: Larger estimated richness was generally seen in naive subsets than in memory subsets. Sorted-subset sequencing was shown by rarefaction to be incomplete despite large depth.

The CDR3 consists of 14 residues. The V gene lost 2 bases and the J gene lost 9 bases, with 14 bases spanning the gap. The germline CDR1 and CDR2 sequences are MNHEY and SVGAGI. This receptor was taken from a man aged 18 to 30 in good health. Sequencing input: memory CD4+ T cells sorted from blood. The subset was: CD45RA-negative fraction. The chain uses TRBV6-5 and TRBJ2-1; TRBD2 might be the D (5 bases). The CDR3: CASSYTYEGSEQFF. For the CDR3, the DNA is TGTGCCAGCAGTTACACGTACGAGGGCTCTGAGCAGTTCTTC.